The 10 T cell receptor beta chains below were found in one sample sequenced in a study of identical twins. TCRdb ran MiXCR on the 5' RACE reads and lists one entry per CDR3 protein. The data show 640,000 or so distinct CDR3 sequences, 5.5% to 7.5% seen once. Source material: naive T cells sorted from blood. All receptors derive from a man between 18 and 35 years old in good health.

The table lists this clonotype with many counts. The CDR3 coding sequence is TGCGCCAGCAGCCCGGGTCCTGCCCAGCCCCAGCATTTT. This translates into CASSPGPAQPQHF. The chain couples TRBV5-1 to TRBJ1-5, with D unresolved. Germline lookup yields CDR1 SGHRS and CDR2 YFSETQ. The CDR3 is 13 residues long. The V and J ends lost 4 bases and 7 bases respectively, with 12 bases between them.

This clonotype was detected a few times. The V gene is TRBV20-1, the J gene TRBJ2-1; 8 positions agree with TRBD2. Trimming removed 6 bases from V and 1 base from J; junction bases left unmatched: 8. Per germline, CDR1 DFQATT and CDR2 SNEGSKA (reference sequence). CDR3 length: 15 residues. This CDR3 reads CSAGRGRLSYNEQFF. The CDR3 DNA sequence: TGCAGTGCCGGGAGGGGGAGGCTGTCCTACAATGAGCAGTTCTTC.

This clonotype showed up many times. The chain recombines TRBV4-3 with TRBJ2-1; 10 bases map to TRBD2. The trim removed 4 bases at V and 3 bases at J, leaving 9 bases unmatched. The germline gives CDR1 LGHNA, CDR2 YSLEER. This CDR3 is 17 amino acids long. Here the CDR3 reads CASSPAYGLAVYNEQFF. In DNA form, the CDR3 reads TGCGCCAGCAGCCCGGCGTACGGACTAGCGGTCTACAATGAGCAGTTCTTC.

This clonotype has a handful of counts. The CDR3: CSVNQGEQFF. The CDR3 DNA reads as TGCAGCGTTAACCAGGGGGAGCAGTTCTTC. The rearrangement links TRBV29-1 to TRBJ2-1, with a tentative D call TRBD1 (6 bases). This CDR3 is 10 amino acids long. Trimming stripped 5 bases from V and 10 bases from J, with 9 bases between. Germline CDR1 and CDR2: SQVTM and ANQGSEA.

This clonotype was observed a handful of times. This rearrangement joins TRBV6-1 to TRBJ2-2; D is uncertain. The CDR3 is 14 residues long. The germline CDR1 and CDR2 sequences are MNHNS and SASEGT. Trimming took 6 bases from V and 5 from J, leaving 13 bases between them. CDR3 region: CASRPPLRTGELFF. CDR3 coding DNA: TGTGCCAGCAGGCCCCCCCTGCGAACCGGGGAGCTGTTTTTT.

This clonotype appeared many times. V usage is TRBV20-1 and J usage is TRBJ2-7, with 7 positions matching TRBD2. Trimming cost V 8 bases and J 1 base; bases outside gene matches: 11. Germline assignment: CDR1 DFQATT and CDR2 SNEGSKA (reference sequence). The CDR3 extends over 14 amino acids. The CDR3 nucleotides read TGCAGTCTAAGTCTGAGGCGGGAGTCCTACGAGCAGTACTTC. Translating it yields CSLSLRRESYEQYF.

This clonotype was detected ten times or more. The rearrangement joins TRBV5-1 to TRBJ2-5; TRBD2 matches at 8 bases. The CDR3 is made up of 17 amino acids. The ends lost 4 bases at V and 5 bases at J; junction bases unmatched: 16. From germline, CDR1 is SGHRS and CDR2 YFSETQ. The CDR3 spells CASSSSAGGNLVETQYF. The CDR3 DNA sequence: TGCGCCAGCAGCAGTTCCGCGGGAGGAAACCTAGTGGAGACCCAGTACTTC. Full variable domain (outside the CDR3, taken from reference TRBV5-1 and TRBJ2-5): KAGVTQTPRYLIKTRGQQVTLSCSPISGHRSVSWYQQTPGQGLQFLFEYFSETQRNKGNFPGRFSGRQFSNSRSEMNVSTLELGDSALYLCASSSSAGGNLVETQYFGPGTRLLVL.

This clonotype was detected many times. CDR3 in DNA: TGCAGTGCTCACCCTATCTCTAAGAATGAGCAGTTCTTC. Its translation: CSAHPISKNEQFF. The gene calls are TRBV20-1 and TRBJ2-1; D is unclear. CDR1 and CDR2 from the germline V gene are DFQATT and SNEGSKA (reference sequence). Trimming took 5 bases from V and 7 from J, leaving 15 bases between them. The CDR3 loop spans 13 amino acids.

The chain joins TRBV12-3 or TRBV12-4 to TRBJ2-2; TRBD1 is a possible D gene (6 bases). The CDR3 loop spans 15 amino acids. The V end was cut by 4 bases, the J end by 3 bases, with 12 bases between. The CDR3 nucleotides are TGTGCCAGCAGTTCCTCAGACAGGCACACCGGGGAGCTGTTTTTT. It translates to CASSSSDRHTGELFF.

The chain has TRBV25-1 and TRBJ1-2; D is possibly TRBD1 (5 bases). The germline CDR1 and CDR2 sequences are MGHDK and SYGVNS. Between the trimmed V and J ends, which lost 2 bases and 8 bases, there was a span of 12 bases. The CDR3 runs 13 residues. CDR3 in amino acids: CASSERAGLGYTF. CDR3 sequence (DNA): TGTGCCAGCAGTGAACGGGCAGGGTTGGGCTACACCTTC.